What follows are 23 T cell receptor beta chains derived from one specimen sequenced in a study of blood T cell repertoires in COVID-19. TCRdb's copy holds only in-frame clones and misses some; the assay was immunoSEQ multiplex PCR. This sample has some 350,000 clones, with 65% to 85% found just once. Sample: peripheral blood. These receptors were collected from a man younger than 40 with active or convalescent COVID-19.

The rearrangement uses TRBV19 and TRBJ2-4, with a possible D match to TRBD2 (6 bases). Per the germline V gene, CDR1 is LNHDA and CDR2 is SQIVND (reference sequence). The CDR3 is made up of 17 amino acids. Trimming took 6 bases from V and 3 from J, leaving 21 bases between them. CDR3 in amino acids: CASSRENTDTNKNIQYF. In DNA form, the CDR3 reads TGTGCCAGTAGCCGGGAGAACACAGATACTAACAAAAACATTCAGTACTTC.

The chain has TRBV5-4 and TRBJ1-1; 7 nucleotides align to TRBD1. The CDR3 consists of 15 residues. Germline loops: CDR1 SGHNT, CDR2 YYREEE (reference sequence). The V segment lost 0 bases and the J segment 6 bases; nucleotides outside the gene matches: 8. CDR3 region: CASSLGQGATAEAFF. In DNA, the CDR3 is TGTGCCAGCAGCTTGGGACAGGGCGCGACGGCTGAAGCTTTCTTT.

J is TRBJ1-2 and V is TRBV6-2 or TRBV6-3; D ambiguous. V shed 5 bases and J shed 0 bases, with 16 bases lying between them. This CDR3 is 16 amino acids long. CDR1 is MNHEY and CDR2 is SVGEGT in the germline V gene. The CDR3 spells CASSDLQGRANYGYTF. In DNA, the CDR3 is TGTGCCAGCAGTGACCTCCAAGGGAGGGCTAACTATGGCTACACCTTC.

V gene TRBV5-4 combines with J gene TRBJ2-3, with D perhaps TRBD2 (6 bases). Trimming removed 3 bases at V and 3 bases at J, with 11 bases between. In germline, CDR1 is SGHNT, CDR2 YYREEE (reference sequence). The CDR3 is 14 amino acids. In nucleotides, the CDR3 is TGTGCCAGCAGCTCCGTGGAGGGGACAGATACGCAGTATTTT. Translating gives CASSSVEGTDTQYF.

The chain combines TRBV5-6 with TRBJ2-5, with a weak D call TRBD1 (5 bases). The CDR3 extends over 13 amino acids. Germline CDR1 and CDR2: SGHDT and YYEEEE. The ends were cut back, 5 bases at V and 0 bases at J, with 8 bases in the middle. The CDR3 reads CASSRTYQETQYF. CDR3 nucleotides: TGTGCCAGCAGTCGGACATACCAAGAGACCCAGTACTTC.

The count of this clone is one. The CDR3 DNA follows: TGTGCCAGCAGCTGGGAGGGGGAGCTGTTTTTT. It translates to CASSWEGELFF. This chain links TRBV11-2 with TRBJ2-2, with D tentatively TRBD2 (5 bases). Between the trimmed V and J ends, which lost 4 bases and 8 bases, there was a span of 5 bases. The CDR3 loop spans 11 amino acids. Germline CDR1 and CDR2: SGHAT and FQNNGV.

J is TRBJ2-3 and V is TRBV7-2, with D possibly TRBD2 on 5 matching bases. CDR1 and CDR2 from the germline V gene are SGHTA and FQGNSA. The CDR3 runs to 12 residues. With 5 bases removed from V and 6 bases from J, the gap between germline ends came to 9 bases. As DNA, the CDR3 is TGTGCCAGCAGCCCTGGCGGGGATACGCAGTATTTT. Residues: CASSPGGDTQYF. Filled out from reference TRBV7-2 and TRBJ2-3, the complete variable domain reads GAGVSQSPSNKVTEKGKDVELRCDPISGHTALYWYRQSLGQGLEFLIYFQGNSAPDKSGLPSDRFSAERTGGSVSTLTIQRTQQEDSAVYLCASSPGGDTQYFGPGTRLTVL.

The CDR3 loop is CATIGQARSGANVLTF. The CDR3 bases are TGTGCCACCATAGGACAGGCAAGGTCTGGGGCCAACGTCCTGACTTTC. The genes are TRBV19 and TRBJ2-6; 7 nucleotides line up with TRBD1. This CDR3 comprises 16 residues. CDR1 is LNHDA, CDR2 SQIVND, per germline (reference sequence). Germline trimming cut 10 bases from V and 1 base from J; bases unmatched to any gene: 10.

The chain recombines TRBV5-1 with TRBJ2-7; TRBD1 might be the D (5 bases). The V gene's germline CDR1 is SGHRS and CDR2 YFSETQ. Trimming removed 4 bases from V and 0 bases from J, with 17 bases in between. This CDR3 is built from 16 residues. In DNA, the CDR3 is TGCGCCAGCAGCCACTGGACACTCACCAGCTCCTACGAGCAGTACTTC. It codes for CASSHWTLTSSYEQYF.

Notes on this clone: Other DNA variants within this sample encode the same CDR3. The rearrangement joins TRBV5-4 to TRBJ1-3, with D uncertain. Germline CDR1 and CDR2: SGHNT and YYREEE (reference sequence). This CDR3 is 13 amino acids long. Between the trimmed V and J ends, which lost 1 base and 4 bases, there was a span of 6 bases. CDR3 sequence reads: CASSLQAGNTIYF. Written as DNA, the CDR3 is TGTGCCAGCAGCTTGCAGGCCGGAAACACCATATATTTT.

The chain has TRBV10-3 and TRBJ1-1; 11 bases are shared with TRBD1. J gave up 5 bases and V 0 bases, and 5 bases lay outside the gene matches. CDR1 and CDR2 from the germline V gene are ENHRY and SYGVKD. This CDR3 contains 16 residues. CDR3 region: CAISESGTGGWTEAFF. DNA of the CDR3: TGTGCCATCAGTGAGTCAGGGACAGGGGGGTGGACTGAAGCTTTCTTT.

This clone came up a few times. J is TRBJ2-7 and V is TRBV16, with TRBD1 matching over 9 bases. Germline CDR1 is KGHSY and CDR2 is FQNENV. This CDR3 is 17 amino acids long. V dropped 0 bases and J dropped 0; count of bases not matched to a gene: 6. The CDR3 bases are TGTGCCAGCAGCCAATCTGATTGGGACAGGGACTCCTACGAGCAGTACTTC. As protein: CASSQSDWDRDSYEQYF.

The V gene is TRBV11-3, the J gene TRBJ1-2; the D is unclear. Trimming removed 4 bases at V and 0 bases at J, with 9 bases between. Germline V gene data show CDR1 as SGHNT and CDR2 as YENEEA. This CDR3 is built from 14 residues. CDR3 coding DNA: TGTGCCAGCAGCTCCCAGATTTCTAACTATGGCTACACCTTC. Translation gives CASSSQISNYGYTF.

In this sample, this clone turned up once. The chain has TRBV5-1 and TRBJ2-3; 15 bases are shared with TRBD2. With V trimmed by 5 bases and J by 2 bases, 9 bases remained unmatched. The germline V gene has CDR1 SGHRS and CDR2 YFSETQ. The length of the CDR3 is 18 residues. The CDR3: CASSSGTSGGTFTDTQYF. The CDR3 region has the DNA TGCGCCAGCAGTTCCGGGACTAGCGGGGGGACCTTCACAGATACGCAGTATTTT. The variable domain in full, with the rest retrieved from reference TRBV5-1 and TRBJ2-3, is KAGVTQTPRYLIKTRGQQVTLSCSPISGHRSVSWYQQTPGQGLQFLFEYFSETQRNKGNFPGRFSGRQFSNSRSEMNVSTLELGDSALYLCASSSGTSGGTFTDTQYFGPGTRLTVL.

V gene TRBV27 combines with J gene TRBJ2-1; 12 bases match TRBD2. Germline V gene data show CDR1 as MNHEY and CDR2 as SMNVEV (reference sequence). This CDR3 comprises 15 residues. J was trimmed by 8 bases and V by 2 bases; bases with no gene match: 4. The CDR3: CASSLLAGGPDEQFF. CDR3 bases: TGTGCCAGCAGTTTACTAGCGGGGGGGCCTGATGAGCAGTTCTTC.

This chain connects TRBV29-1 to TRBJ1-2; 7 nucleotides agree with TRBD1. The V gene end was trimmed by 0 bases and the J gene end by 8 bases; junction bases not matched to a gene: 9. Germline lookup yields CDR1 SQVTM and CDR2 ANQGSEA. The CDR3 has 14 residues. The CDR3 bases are TGCAGCGTTGAAGATCGAGGAGGGGGCCGAGGCTACACCTTC. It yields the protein CSVEDRGGGRGYTF.

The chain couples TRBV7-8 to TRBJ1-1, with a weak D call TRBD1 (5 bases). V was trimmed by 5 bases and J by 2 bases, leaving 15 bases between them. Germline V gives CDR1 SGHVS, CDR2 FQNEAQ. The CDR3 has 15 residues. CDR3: CASSPRGGFNTEAFF. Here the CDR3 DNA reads TGTGCCAGCAGCCCGCGGGGGGGTTTTAACACTGAAGCTTTCTTT.

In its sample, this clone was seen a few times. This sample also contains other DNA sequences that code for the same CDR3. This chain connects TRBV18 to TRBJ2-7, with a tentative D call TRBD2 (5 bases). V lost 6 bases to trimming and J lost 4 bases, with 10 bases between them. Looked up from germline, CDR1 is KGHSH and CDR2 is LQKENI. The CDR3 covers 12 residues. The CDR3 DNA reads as TGTGCCAGCTCTCCCGAGGGTTACGAGCAGTACTTC. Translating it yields CASSPEGYEQYF.

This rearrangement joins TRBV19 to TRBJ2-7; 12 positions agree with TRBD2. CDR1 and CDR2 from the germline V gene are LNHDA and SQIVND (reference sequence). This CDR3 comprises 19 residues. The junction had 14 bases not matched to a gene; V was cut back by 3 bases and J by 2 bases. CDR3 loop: CASSMGRVRLAGDPYEQYF. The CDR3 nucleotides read TGTGCCAGTAGTATGGGGAGGGTTCGACTAGCGGGGGACCCCTACGAGCAGTACTTC.

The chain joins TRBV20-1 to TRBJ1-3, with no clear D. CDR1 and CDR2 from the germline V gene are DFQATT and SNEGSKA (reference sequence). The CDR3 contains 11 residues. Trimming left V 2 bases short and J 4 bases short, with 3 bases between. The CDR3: CSARPGNTIYF. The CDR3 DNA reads TGCAGTGCTAGACCGGGAAACACCATATATTTT.

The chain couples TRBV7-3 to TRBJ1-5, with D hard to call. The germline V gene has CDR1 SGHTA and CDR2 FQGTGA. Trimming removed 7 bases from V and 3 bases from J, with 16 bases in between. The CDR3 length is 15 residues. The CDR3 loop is CASTIRGSFNQPQHF. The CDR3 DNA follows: TGTGCCAGCACTATCCGAGGGTCTTTCAATCAGCCCCAGCATTTT.

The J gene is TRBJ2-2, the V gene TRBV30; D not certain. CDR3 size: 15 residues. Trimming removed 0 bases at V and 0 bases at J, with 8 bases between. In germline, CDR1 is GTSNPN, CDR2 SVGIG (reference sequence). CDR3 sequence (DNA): TGTGCCTGGAGTGTTGAGGATACGAACACCGGGGAGCTGTTTTTT. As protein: CAWSVEDTNTGELFF.

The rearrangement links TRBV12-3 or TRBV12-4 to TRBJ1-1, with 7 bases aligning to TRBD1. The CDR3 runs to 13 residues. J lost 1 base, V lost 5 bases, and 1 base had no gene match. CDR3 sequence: CASSTGANTEAFF. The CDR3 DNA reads TGTGCCAGCAGTACAGGGGCGAACACTGAAGCTTTCTTT.